Listed below are T cell receptor beta chains from one sample, sequenced in a study of cytomegalovirus exposure and HLA in healthy donors. Repertoires were generated with immunoSEQ multiplex PCR, while TCRdb's copy carries only in-frame clones and drops some. Among around 140,000 clones listed, 74% were seen once. The sequenced material came from PBMCs. These receptors all come from a male donor in good health and CMV-seronegative. CDR3s include the opening cysteine and the closing phenylalanine or tryptophan. The D gene is left open where the match is weak. The size field is filled for only some rows; it gives once, few, many or a size class.

size	D	V	J	DNA	CDR3
NA	NA	TRBV7-8	TRBJ1-4	TGTGCCAGCACATCATCGGGGGGCCGGGAAAAACTGTTTTTT	CASTSSGGREKLFF
NA	NA	TRBV9	TRBJ2-7	TGTGCCAGCAGCGTAGATGCGGGAACGGGGTACGAGCAGTACTTC	CASSVDAGTGYEQYF
NA	TRBD1	TRBV7-2	TRBJ2-7	TGTGCCAGCAGCTTCGGGACAGGGACCTACGAGCAGTACTTC	CASSFGTGTYEQYF
NA	TRBD1	TRBV7-8	TRBJ2-2	TGTGCCAGCAGCTTAGTTGGACAGGGCTTTACCGGGGAGCTGTTTTTT	CASSLVGQGFTGELFF
few	NA	TRBV4-3	TRBJ2-7	TGCGCCAGCAGCCATTTCGCGGGCGAGCAGTACTTC	CASSHFAGEQYF
NA	TRBD1	TRBV7-8	TRBJ2-7	TGTGCCAGCAGCTTAGTGCAGGGGGCCACCTACGAGCAGTACTTC	CASSLVQGATYEQYF
NA	TRBD2	TRBV29-1	TRBJ2-1	TGCAGCGTTGTAAGACTAGCGGGATTCAATGAGCAGTTCTTC	CSVVRLAGFNEQFF
NA	NA	TRBV11-3	TRBJ2-7	TGTGCCAGCAGCTTAGCCGCTAGTTCTAACTACGAGCAGTATTTC	CASSLAASSNYEQYF
NA	NA	TRBV5-6	TRBJ1-4	TGTGCCAGCAGCTTGGCGGATGAAAAACTGTTTTTT	CASSLADEKLFF
NA	TRBD1	TRBV7-2	TRBJ2-7	TGTGCCAGCAGCCCGAGGGACAGACTCTCCTACGAGCAGTACTTC	CASSPRDRLSYEQYF
NA	NA	TRBV14	TRBJ2-3	TGTGCCAGCAGCCCCGGACTTTCCACAGATACGCAGTATTTT	CASSPGLSTDTQYF
NA	NA	TRBV19	TRBJ1-1	TGTGCCAGTTATACCCCGGGAGGGTCCACTGAAGCTTTCTTT	CASYTPGGSTEAFF
NA	NA	TRBV6-6	TRBJ2-2	TGTGCCAGCATGCCCGACACGCCTGGCGCCGGGGAGCTGTTTTTT	CASMPDTPGAGELFF
few	NA	TRBV28	TRBJ1-4	TGTGCCAGCAGTGAGACCTGGAGGAATAATGAAAAACTGTTTTTT	CASSETWRNNEKLFF
NA	NA	TRBV4-2	TRBJ1-1	TGTGCCAGCAGCGCGCGCGGGAACACTGAAGCTTTCTTT	CASSARGNTEAFF
NA	NA	TRBV27	TRBJ2-1	TGTGCCAGCAGTTTCCCCGGGGAAAATGAGCAGTTCTTC	CASSFPGENEQFF
NA	TRBD2	TRBV19	TRBJ2-7	TGTGCCAGTAGTATAATTCTATCGGGGACTAGCGGAGCTTCTTACGAGCAGTACTTC	CASSIILSGTSGASYEQYF
NA	NA	TRBV27	TRBJ1-5	TGTGCCAGCGGAAACAGGGTCGATCAGCCCCAGCATTTT	CASGNRVDQPQHF
NA	TRBD2	TRBV4-2	TRBJ2-5	TGTGCCAGCAGCCAAGAGGGGGGCGGGGGGGCCGGGCCGGAGACCCAGTACTTC	CASSQEGGGGAGPETQYF
NA	TRBD1	TRBV10-1	TRBJ1-1	TGCGCCAGTTTATCACAGGGGAGAGGCACTGAAGCTTTCTTT	CASLSQGRGTEAFF
NA	TRBD2	TRBV7-3	TRBJ2-2	TGTGCCAGCAGCTCCCCCTGGGGAGCGGGGTCCACCGGGGAGCTGTTTTTT	CASSSPWGAGSTGELFF
NA	NA	TRBV6-5	TRBJ1-2	TGTGCCAGCAATAAAGGGGATCGGCTCCGGGGGGGCTACACCTTC	CASNKGDRLRGGYTF
few	TRBD1	TRBV5-6	TRBJ2-7	TGTGCCAGCAGCTTCGATGCAGGGGGCTACGAGCAGTACTTC	CASSFDAGGYEQYF
once	NA	TRBV4-3	TRBJ2-2	TGCGCCAGCAGCCCGAAAGGGGAAAGAAACACCGGGGAGCTGTTTTTT	CASSPKGERNTGELFF
NA	TRBD1	TRBV19	TRBJ1-1	TGTGCCAGTAGCTTCACCGGGACAGGAGCTTTCTTT	CASSFTGTGAFF
few	NA	TRBV7-9	TRBJ1-6	TGTGCCAGCAGTCTCGGGGAGTCCAATTCACCCCTCCACTTT	CASSLGESNSPLHF
NA	NA	TRBV28	TRBJ2-7	TGTGCCAGCATGGAAAATGGAGTTTTATCCTACGAGCAGTACTTC	CASMENGVLSYEQYF
NA	TRBD1	TRBV6-1	TRBJ2-7	TGTGCCAGCGGGGCCTTGGGGACAGGGAGGGACGAGCAGTACTTC	CASGALGTGRDEQYF
few	NA	TRBV5-1	TRBJ2-5	TGCGCCAGCAGCCAGGTTCGGGGATCGGGCCAAGAGACCCAGTACTTC	CASSQVRGSGQETQYF
NA	NA	TRBV5-4	TRBJ1-1	TGTGCCAGCAGCGCGCCAGGCATGAACACTGAAGCTTTCTTT	CASSAPGMNTEAFF
few	TRBD2	TRBV29-1	TRBJ2-1	TGCAGCGTTGAAGGAGGGACTAGCAGCTACAATGAGCAGTTCTTC	CSVEGGTSSYNEQFF
NA	TRBD2	TRBV5-1	TRBJ2-1	TGCGCCAGCAGCGCAACTAGCGGGGCTTCCTCCTACAATGAGCAGTTCTTC	CASSATSGASSYNEQFF
few	TRBD2	TRBV5-4	TRBJ2-3	TGTGCCAGCAGCTACCCAGCGGGGGGTCTCGGCACAGATACGCAGTATTTT	CASSYPAGGLGTDTQYF
NA	NA	TRBV2	TRBJ1-1	TGTGCCAGCACCCCAACAGGGAACACTGAAGCTTTCTTT	CASTPTGNTEAFF
NA	NA	TRBV5-4	TRBJ2-5	TGTGCCAGCAGCTTGGAATCGTGGGCTCAAGAGACCCAGTACTTC	CASSLESWAQETQYF
NA	TRBD2	TRBV28	TRBJ2-7	TGTGCCAGCAGCGGGACTAGATCCGAGCAGTACTTC	CASSGTRSEQYF
few	NA	TRBV19	TRBJ1-5	TGTGCCAGTAGTATGGAAAGGGGTAAAAATCAGCCCCAGCATTTT	CASSMERGKNQPQHF
NA	TRBD2	TRBV30	TRBJ2-5	TGTGCCTGGTCTCCGGGGGGGCCAATGCAAGAGACCCAGTACTTC	CAWSPGGPMQETQYF
NA	NA	TRBV7-9	TRBJ2-7	TGTGCCAGCAGCTTAGTCTCGAACGAGCAGTACTTC	CASSLVSNEQYF
NA	TRBD2	TRBV5-6	TRBJ2-1	TGTGCCAGCAGCTTCCTAGCGGGAGGCCTGAACAATGAGCAGTTCTTC	CASSFLAGGLNNEQFF
NA	TRBD2	TRBV19	TRBJ2-7	TGTGCCAGTTCCCTCCGCGGACTAGCGGAGACCGAGCAGTACTTC	CASSLRGLAETEQYF
NA	NA	TRBV6-6	TRBJ2-7	TGTGCCAGCGAAACGGGGGACTACGAGCAGTACTTC	CASETGDYEQYF
NA	NA	TRBV5-6	TRBJ2-3	TGTGCCGCCGGGGACGAACAGGGTACGCAGTATTTT	CAAGDEQGTQYF
NA	TRBD1	TRBV11-2	TRBJ2-7	TGTGCCAGCAGCTTCCGTTACCGGGACAGGGGCGACGAGCAGTACTTC	CASSFRYRDRGDEQYF
NA	TRBD1	TRBV5-1	TRBJ1-3	TGCGCCAGCAGCCCAAAGACCACAGGGGGCTTGTCTGGAAACACCATATATTTT	CASSPKTTGGLSGNTIYF
NA	NA	TRBV28	TRBJ2-7	TGTGCCAGCGGGACATCTCACGAGCAGTACTTC	CASGTSHEQYF
NA	NA	TRBV27	TRBJ2-3	TGTGCCAGCAGTCCGCAGGGCACAGATACGCAGTATTTT	CASSPQGTDTQYF
few	TRBD1	TRBV2	TRBJ1-1	TGTGCCAGCAGCCCCCGGGACAGGGTGTACACTGAAGCTTTCTTT	CASSPRDRVYTEAFF
NA	TRBD1	TRBV7-9	TRBJ2-2	TGTGCCAGCAGCCCTCCAAGGACTCTCCCAGGGGGCGGGGAGCTGTTTTTT	CASSPPRTLPGGGELFF
NA	TRBD2	TRBV9	TRBJ2-6	TGTGCCAGCAGCCCCCGGGGGGGGACGTCCGACTCTGGGGCCAACGGCCTGACTTTC	CASSPRGGTSDSGANGLTF
once	NA	TRBV30	TRBJ1-3	TGTGCCTGGGCCCCAGGGCTCACTGGAAACACCATATATTTT	CAWAPGLTGNTIYF